This T cell receptor (beta chain) was sequenced in a study of blood T cell repertoires in COVID-19. The wider study: Collection of acute and convalescent COVID-19 samples took place in the United States, Italy and Spain. Nucleic acid was either cDNA or gDNA, and it came from T cells, B-cell-depleted T cells, or PBMCs.

Per the authors' pipeline: Using reference gene primer amplification, nucleated cell counts were estimated. Sequencing used immunoSEQ multiplex PCR; TCRdb keeps in-frame clones, though not all of them. V, J and clone size were drawn from that table, and D and trimming were deduced from the DNA. The sample holds around 150,000 clones, around 93% seen once. The CDR3 sequence is 16 residues long. V shed 4 bases, J shed 4 bases, and the junction held 9 bases outside the gene matches. Germline loops: CDR1 SGDLS, CDR2 YYNGEE. The sequenced material came from peripheral blood. V usage is TRBV9 and J usage is TRBJ1-3; 9 bases match TRBD1. The sequence came from a woman in her 50s with acute or convalescent COVID-19. Here the CDR3 DNA reads TGTGCCAGCAGCCCCCTAGGACAGGGGAAAGGAAACACCATATATTTT. Its translation: CASSPLGQGKGNTIYF.